One and the same sample provided the 4 T cell receptor beta chains below, sequenced in a study of blood T cells in healthy people across ages. It was with a sample-barcoded 5' primer and a J-beta primer mix that a second PCR of about 6 to 12 cycles was run. TCRdb ran MiXCR on the 5' RACE reads and lists one entry per CDR3 protein. The sample lists roughly 800,000 distinct CDR3 sequences; roughly 64% were seen once. Material: blood. These receptors all stem from a man aged 30-40 years in good health.

This clonotype occurred a few times. V is TRBV7-2 and J is TRBJ2-1, with TRBD2 matching over 12 bases. CDR1 and CDR2 from the germline V gene are SGHTA and FQGNSA. The CDR3 length is 15 residues. The trim removed 3 bases at V and 7 bases at J, leaving 4 bases unmatched. Here the CDR3 DNA reads TGTGCCAGCAGCTTTTCTAGCGGGGGGGGAAATGAGCAGTTCTTC. It encodes CASSFSSGGGNEQFF. Combining the CDR3 with reference TRBV7-2 and TRBJ2-1 gives the whole variable domain GAGVSQSPSNKVTEKGKDVELRCDPISGHTALYWYRQSLGQGLEFLIYFQGNSAPDKSGLPSDRFSAERTGGSVSTLTIQRTQQEDSAVYLCASSFSSGGGNEQFFGPGTRLTVL.

About this clonotype: This may arise from a read error, as a much more abundant clone is one base away. The chain carries TRBV29-1 and TRBJ1-1; D may be TRBD1 (5 bases). CDR3 length: 13 amino acids. Trimming took 6 bases from V and 4 from J, leaving 15 bases between them. From germline, CDR1 is SQVTM and CDR2 ANQGSEA. The CDR3 loop reads CSVLTRDRTEAFF. Here the CDR3 DNA reads TGCAGCGTCCTGACAAGGGACCGCACTGAAGCTTTCTTT.

Here the CDR3 reads CSAILGTGETQYF. Here the CDR3 DNA reads TGCAGTGCCATCCTCGGGACTGGGGAGACCCAGTACTTC. This chain uses TRBV20-1 with TRBJ2-5, with D possibly being TRBD2 (6 bases). Trimming left V 6 bases short and J 5 bases short, with 16 bases between. The CDR3 covers 13 residues. Germline lookup yields CDR1 DFQATT and CDR2 SNEGSKA (reference sequence).

The V gene is TRBV6-1, the J gene TRBJ2-5; 8 bases line up with TRBD2. V lost 7 bases and J lost 2; bases outside the gene matches: 9. The CDR3 consists of 15 residues. Germline CDR1 and CDR2: MNHNS and SASEGT. CDR3 DNA: TGTGCCAGCATCTACCAACTAGCGGCACAAGAGACCCAGTACTTC. Protein sequence: CASIYQLAAQETQYF.